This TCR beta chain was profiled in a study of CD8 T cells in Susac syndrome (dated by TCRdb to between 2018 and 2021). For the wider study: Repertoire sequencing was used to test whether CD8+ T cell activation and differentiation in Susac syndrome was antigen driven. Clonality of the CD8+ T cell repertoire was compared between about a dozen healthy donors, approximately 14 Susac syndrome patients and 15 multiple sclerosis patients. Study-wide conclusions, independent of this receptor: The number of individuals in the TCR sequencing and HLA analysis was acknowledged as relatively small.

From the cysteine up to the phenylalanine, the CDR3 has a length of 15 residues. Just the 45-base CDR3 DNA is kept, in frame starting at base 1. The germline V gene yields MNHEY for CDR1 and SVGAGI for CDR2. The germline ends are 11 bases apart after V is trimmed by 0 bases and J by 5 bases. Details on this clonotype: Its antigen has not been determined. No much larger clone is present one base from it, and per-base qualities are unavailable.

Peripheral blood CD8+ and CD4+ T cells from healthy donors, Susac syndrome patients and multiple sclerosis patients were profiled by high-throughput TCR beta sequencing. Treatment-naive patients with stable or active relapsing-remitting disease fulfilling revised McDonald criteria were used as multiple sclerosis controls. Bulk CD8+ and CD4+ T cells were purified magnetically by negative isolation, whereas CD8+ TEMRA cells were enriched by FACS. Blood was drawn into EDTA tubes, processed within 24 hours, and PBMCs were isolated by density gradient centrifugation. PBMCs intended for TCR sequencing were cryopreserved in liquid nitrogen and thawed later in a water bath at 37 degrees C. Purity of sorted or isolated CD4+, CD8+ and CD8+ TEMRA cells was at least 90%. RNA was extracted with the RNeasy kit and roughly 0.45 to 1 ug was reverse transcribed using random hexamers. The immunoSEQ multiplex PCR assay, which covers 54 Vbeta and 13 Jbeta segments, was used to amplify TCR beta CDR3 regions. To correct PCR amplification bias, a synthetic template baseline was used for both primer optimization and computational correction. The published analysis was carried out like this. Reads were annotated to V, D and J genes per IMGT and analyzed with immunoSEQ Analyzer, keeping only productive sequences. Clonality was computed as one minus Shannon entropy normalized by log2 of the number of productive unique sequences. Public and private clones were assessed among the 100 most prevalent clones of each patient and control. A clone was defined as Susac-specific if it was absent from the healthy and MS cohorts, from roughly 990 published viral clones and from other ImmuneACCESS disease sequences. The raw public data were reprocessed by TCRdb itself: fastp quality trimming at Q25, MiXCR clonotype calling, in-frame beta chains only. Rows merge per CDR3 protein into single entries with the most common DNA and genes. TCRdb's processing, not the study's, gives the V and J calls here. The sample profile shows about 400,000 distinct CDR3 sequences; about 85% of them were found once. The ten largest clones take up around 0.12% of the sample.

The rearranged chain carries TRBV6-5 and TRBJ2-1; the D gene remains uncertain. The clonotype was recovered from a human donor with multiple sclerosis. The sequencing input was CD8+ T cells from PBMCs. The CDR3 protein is CASSYSLGYDNEQFF. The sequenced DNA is TGTGCCAGCAGTTACTCTCTGGGTTACGACAATGAGCAGTTCTTC.